One sample yielded the 23 T cell receptor beta chains listed below, sequenced in a study of prognosis after radiotherapy for stage I lung cancer. Using two-round multiplex PCR, the authors amplified TCR beta CDR3 from genomic DNA. It was primers specific to each TRBV and TRBJ gene that first-round PCR used. TCRdb used MiXCR to reprocess the multiplex PCR reads, holding one entry per CDR3 protein. Among approximately 35,000 distinct CDR3 sequences listed, 25% to 40% were seen once. The sample in question was PBMCs, obtained before or after stereotactic body radiation therapy (not recorded which). All receptors derive from a donor aged 50 or older with non-small cell lung cancer.

This clonotype showed up many times. V and J are TRBV6-1 and TRBJ1-5; 8 nucleotides agree with TRBD1. The CDR3 contains 15 residues. Germline V gene lookup returns CDR1 MNHNS and CDR2 SASEGT. J was trimmed by 1 base and V by 5 bases; bases with no gene match: 4. The CDR3: CASSRQGLSNQPQHF. The DNA of the CDR3 is TGTGCCAGCAGTCGACAGGGGCTCAGCAATCAGCCCCAGCATTTT.

This clonotype has ten or more counts. V is TRBV7-8 and J is TRBJ1-1; D is unresolved. This CDR3 is built from 15 residues. V was pared by 5 bases and J by 1 base, with 14 bases between. CDR1 and CDR2 from the germline V gene are SGHVS and FQNEAQ. The CDR3 loop reads CASSLILNGNTEAFF. Here the CDR3 DNA reads TGTGCCAGCAGCCTCATACTGAACGGGAACACTGAAGCTTTCTTT.

Worth noting for this clonotype: A far larger clone lies a single base away; this is likely a read error. The chain joins TRBV6-4 to TRBJ2-3, with D possibly TRBD1 on 5 matching bases. This CDR3 is built from 12 residues. Trimming shortened V by 4 bases and J by 7 bases, and 9 bases separated the two germline ends. Germline V lookup: CDR1 MRHNA, CDR2 SNTAGT. CDR3 coding DNA: TGTGCCAGCAGTGGGACAACCTATACGCAGTATTTT. It codes for CASSGTTYTQYF.

This clonotype was detected ten times or more. The rearrangement links TRBV14 to TRBJ2-3; 13 bases are a match to TRBD2. The CDR3 contains 16 residues. Looked up from germline, CDR1 is SGHDN and CDR2 is FVKESK. Losses at the gene ends were 4 bases for V and 11 bases for J; bases not matched to a gene: 12. The CDR3 here is CASSPRTSGGLGGQYF. CDR3 nucleotides: TGTGCCAGCAGCCCCCGGACTAGCGGGGGCTTGGGGGGGCAGTATTTT.

With regard to this clonotype: A far larger clone is only one base removed, so a read error is likely. The chain recombines TRBV7-9 with TRBJ2-7; D may be TRBD1 (5 bases). The CDR3 is 15 residues long. The germline CDR1 and CDR2 sequences are SEHNR and FQNEAQ (reference sequence). This CDR3 is CASSLVGGAPNEQYF. The CDR3 nucleotides are TGCGCCAGCAGCTTGGTGGGTGGGGCTCCGAACGAGCAGTACTTC.

This clonotype was seen once. V usage is TRBV19 and J usage is TRBJ1-1; unclear D gene. CDR3 length equals 11 residues. Trimming left V 8 bases short and J 4 bases short, with 8 bases between. CDR1 and CDR2 from the germline V gene are LNHDA and SQIVND (reference sequence). The CDR3 coding sequence is TGTGCCAGTTGGACTGGCACTGAAGCTTTCTTT. This encodes CASWTGTEAFF.

The table lists this clonotype with a few counts. A much larger clone sits a single nucleotide away, making a read error possible. The chain uses TRBV6-2 or TRBV6-3 and TRBJ1-5; 8 bases map to TRBD1. J gave up 4 bases and V 7 bases, and 6 bases lay outside the gene matches. The CDR3 extends over 14 amino acids. Germline loops: CDR1 MNHEY, CDR2 SVGEGT. CDR3: CASIRDRGNQPQHF. The CDR3 region has the DNA TGTGCCAGCATCCGCGACAGGGGAAATCAGCCCCAGCATTTT.

This clonotype was counted ten times or more. The chain employs TRBV11-2 and TRBJ1-1; D is possibly TRBD1 (6 bases). This CDR3 region has 13 residues. The ends were cut back, 8 bases at V and 3 bases at J, with 13 bases in the middle. The germline CDR1 and CDR2 sequences are SGHAT and FQNNGV. CDR3 protein: CASSGGGYTEAFF. In nucleotides, the CDR3 is TGTGCCAGCTCGGGGGGGGGCTACACTGAAGCTTTCTTT.

V usage is TRBV20-1 and J usage is TRBJ2-4, with D possibly being TRBD1 (6 bases). Germline V gene lookup returns CDR1 DFQATT and CDR2 SNEGSKA (reference sequence). V shed 6 bases and J shed 0 bases, with 15 bases lying between them. This CDR3 has 15 amino acids. The CDR3 region is CSARGGFLAKNIQYF. The CDR3 region has the DNA TGCAGTGCCAGGGGCGGGTTCCTAGCCAAAAACATTCAGTACTTC.

Remarks on this clonotype: A far larger clone is just one base off, so this is likely a read error. The chain is built from TRBV6-1 and TRBJ1-6; D may be TRBD1 (5 bases). The CDR3 totals 15 residues. Looked up from germline, CDR1 is MNHNS and CDR2 is SASEGT. In DNA form, the CDR3 reads TGTGCCAGCAGTTACCGGACATCTAATAATGCACCCCTCCACTTT. Translated, it gives CASSYRTSNNAPLHF.

This clonotype was counted ten times or more. V and J are TRBV7-9 and TRBJ2-2; tentative D call: TRBD2 (6 bases). The germline V and J ends were trimmed by 8 bases and 0 bases, with 13 bases remaining between them. The CDR3 totals 15 residues. CDR1 and CDR2 (germline): SEHNR, FQNEAQ (reference sequence). CDR3 amino acids: CASRTGGTNTGELFF. The CDR3 DNA reads TGTGCCAGCCGCACTGGCGGGACGAACACCGGGGAGCTGTTTTTT.

This clonotype was seen repeatedly, ten times or more. The V and J genes are TRBV12-3 or TRBV12-4 and TRBJ1-2, with D unclear. V lost 4 bases and J 0 bases, leaving 6 bases between the germline ends. The CDR3 loop spans 13 amino acids. The CDR3 reads CASSWTANYGYTF. Here the CDR3 DNA reads TGTGCCAGCAGTTGGACGGCTAACTATGGCTACACCTTC.

This clonotype showed up just a few times. This chain connects TRBV20-1 to TRBJ2-7; TRBD2 matches 9 bases. J gave up 4 bases and V 2 bases, and 9 bases lay outside the gene matches. The germline V gene encodes CDR1 DFQATT and CDR2 SNEGSKA (reference sequence). CDR3 size: 15 residues. As DNA, the CDR3 is TGCAGTGCTAGACGTAGCGGGAGACTAGCTTACGAGCAGTACTTC. Amino acid sequence: CSARRSGRLAYEQYF.

This clonotype was detected ten times or more. The chain uses TRBV7-9 and TRBJ1-3; 10 bases agree with TRBD1. The CDR3 sequence is 13 residues long. Per the germline V gene, CDR1 is SEHNR and CDR2 is FQNEAQ (reference sequence). After removal of 5 bases from V and 7 bases from J, the junction contained 2 bases not matched to a gene. CDR3 region: CASSLGQGNTIYF. DNA for the CDR3: TGTGCCAGCAGCCTGGGACAGGGGAACACCATATATTTT.

A word on this clonotype: An end of the junction does not agree with germline; a read error may underlie this. The chain has TRBV5-4 and TRBJ2-5; 8 nucleotides agree with TRBD2. Germline CDR1 reads SGHNT; CDR2 reads YYREEE (reference sequence). This CDR3 is built from 16 residues. The CDR3 DNA reads as TGTACCAGCAGCTTGAAGGAGGGGACTAGTTCTAAGACCCAGTACTTC. It yields the protein CTSSLKEGTSSKTQYF.

This clonotype was observed a few times. This sequence joins TRBV29-1 and TRBJ2-7; TRBD2 aligns across 8 bases. Looked up from germline, CDR1 is SQVTM and CDR2 is ANQGSEA. Trimming removed 8 bases from V and 0 bases from J; junction bases left unmatched: 12. CDR3 length equals 15 residues. The CDR3 bases are TGCAGCTCCCCTCGGGGGGGCTATAGCTCCTACGAGCAGTACTTC. Encoded protein: CSSPRGGYSSYEQYF.

This clonotype has just one count. Since a much larger clone is just one base distant, this may be a read error. V and J are TRBV29-1 and TRBJ1-1; D possibly corresponds to TRBD1 (5 bases). Germline V gene lookup returns CDR1 SQVTM and CDR2 ANQGSEA. Trimming shortened V by 4 bases and J by 1 base, and 13 bases separated the two germline ends. The CDR3 loop spans 14 amino acids. This chain's CDR3 is CSVVLRVRNTEAFF. The CDR3, as DNA: TGCAGCGTTGTTCTCAGGGTACGGAACACTGAAGCTTTCTTT.

This clonotype was seen many times. The chain carries TRBV11-3 and TRBJ2-1; 10 positions match TRBD2. Germline V CDR1 and CDR2: SGHNT, YENEEA. Trimming took 5 bases from V and 8 from J; bases not matched to a gene: 3. This CDR3 has 13 amino acids. CDR3 DNA: TGTGCCAGCAGCAGCGGGGGGGCCTATGAGCAGTTCTTC. It specifies CASSSGGAYEQFF.

This clonotype was counted at least ten times. This chain connects TRBV9 to TRBJ2-5, with TRBD2 matching over 7 bases. In germline, CDR1 is SGDLS, CDR2 YYNGEE. The CDR3 is 13 amino acids. Germline trimming cut 4 bases from V and 5 bases from J; bases unmatched to any gene: 5. The CDR3 nucleotides read TGTGCCAGCAGCTTTAGCGGGTCTGAGACCCAGTACTTC. Its translation: CASSFSGSETQYF.

As to this clonotype: A far larger clone is one nucleotide away, so this likely arose from a read error. The chain uses TRBV6-5 and TRBJ2-2; 9 nucleotides agree with TRBD1. This CDR3 is built from 16 residues. The germline gives CDR1 MNHEY, CDR2 SVGAGI. CDR3 protein: CAGRGTGGANTGELFF. In DNA, the CDR3 is TGTGCCGGCAGAGGAACAGGGGGCGCAAACACCGGGGAGCTGTTTTTT.

Many counts were recorded for this clonotype. J is TRBJ2-1 and V is TRBV24-1; 7 bases map to TRBD1. The CDR3 length is 18 residues. Germline V lookup: CDR1 KGHDR, CDR2 SFDVKD. V lost 3 bases and J lost 0; bases outside the gene matches: 10. CDR3 DNA: TGTGCCACCAGTGATGCGGAAGGGGGCGCGTACTCCTACAATGAGCAGTTCTTC. Its translation is CATSDAEGGAYSYNEQFF.

The table lists this clonotype with many counts. The genes are TRBV28 and TRBJ2-5, with TRBD2 matching 7 bases. V gave up 2 bases and J gave up 7 bases; unmatched junction bases: 7. The CDR3 sequence is 14 residues long. Per germline, CDR1 MDHEN and CDR2 SYDVKM. CDR3 coding DNA: TGTGCCAGCAGTTTAAGGGGAGGGAGGGTGACCCAGTACTTC. Its protein is CASSLRGGRVTQYF.

In this sample, this clonotype turned up once. Since a far larger clone is one base different, this is likely a read error. V gene TRBV6-4 combines with J gene TRBJ1-5; the D is unclear. The germline V gene has CDR1 MRHNA and CDR2 SNTAGT. V lost 10 bases and J lost 4, with 14 bases in between. The CDR3 runs 13 residues. The CDR3 region is CAISLQQNQPQHF. CDR3 nucleotide sequence: TGTGCCATCAGCCTGCAACAGAATCAGCCCCAGCATTTT.